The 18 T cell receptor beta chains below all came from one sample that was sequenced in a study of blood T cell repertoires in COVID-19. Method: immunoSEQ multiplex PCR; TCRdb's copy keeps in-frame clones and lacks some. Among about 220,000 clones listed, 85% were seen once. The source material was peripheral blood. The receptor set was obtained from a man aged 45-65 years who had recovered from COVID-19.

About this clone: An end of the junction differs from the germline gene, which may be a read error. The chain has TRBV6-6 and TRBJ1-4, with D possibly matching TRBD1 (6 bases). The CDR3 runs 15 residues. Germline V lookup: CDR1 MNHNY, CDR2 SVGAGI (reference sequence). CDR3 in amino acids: CASSSAGVPNERLFF. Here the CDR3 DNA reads TGTGCCAGCAGTTCAGCAGGGGTACCCAATGAAAGACTGTTTTTT.

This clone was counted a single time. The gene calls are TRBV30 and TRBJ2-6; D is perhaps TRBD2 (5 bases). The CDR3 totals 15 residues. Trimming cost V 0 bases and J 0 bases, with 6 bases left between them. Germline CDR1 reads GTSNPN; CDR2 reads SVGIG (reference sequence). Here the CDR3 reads CAWSVGSSGANVLTF. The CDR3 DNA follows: TGTGCCTGGAGTGTAGGGAGCTCTGGGGCCAACGTCCTGACTTTC.

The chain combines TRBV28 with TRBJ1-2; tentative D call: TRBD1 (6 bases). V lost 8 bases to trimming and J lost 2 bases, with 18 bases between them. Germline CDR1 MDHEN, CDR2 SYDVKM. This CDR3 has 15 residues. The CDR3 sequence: CASGIQGHLNYGYTF. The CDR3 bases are TGTGCCAGCGGAATTCAGGGGCACCTCAACTATGGCTACACCTTC.

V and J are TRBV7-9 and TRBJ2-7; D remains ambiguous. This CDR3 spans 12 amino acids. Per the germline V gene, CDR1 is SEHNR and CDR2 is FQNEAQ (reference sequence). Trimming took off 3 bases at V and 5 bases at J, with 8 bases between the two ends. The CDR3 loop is CASSFLGDEQYF. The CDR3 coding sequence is TGTGCCAGCAGCTTTTTAGGAGACGAGCAGTACTTC.

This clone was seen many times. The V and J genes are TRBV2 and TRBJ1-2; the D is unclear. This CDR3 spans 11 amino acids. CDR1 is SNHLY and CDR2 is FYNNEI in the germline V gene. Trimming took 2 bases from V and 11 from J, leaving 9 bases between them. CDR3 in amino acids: CASSETQRYTF. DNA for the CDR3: TGTGCCAGCAGTGAAACGCAACGGTACACCTTC.

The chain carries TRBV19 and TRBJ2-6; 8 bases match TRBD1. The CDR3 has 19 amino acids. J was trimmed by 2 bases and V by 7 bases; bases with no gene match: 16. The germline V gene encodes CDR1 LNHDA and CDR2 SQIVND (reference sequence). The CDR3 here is CASTPNGQGALPGANVLTF. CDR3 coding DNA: TGTGCCAGTACCCCCAACGGGCAGGGGGCGCTACCTGGGGCCAACGTCCTGACTTTC.

This CDR3 reads CASSQTGSASGRAINEQFF. The CDR3 coding sequence is TGTGCCAGCAGCCAGACAGGGTCGGCTAGCGGGAGGGCAATCAATGAGCAGTTCTTC. The chain links TRBV7-8 to TRBJ2-1; 12 bases are shared with TRBD2. The trim removed 5 bases at V and 6 bases at J, leaving 17 bases unmatched. Germline V gene lookup returns CDR1 SGHVS and CDR2 FQNEAQ. The CDR3 sequence is 19 residues long.

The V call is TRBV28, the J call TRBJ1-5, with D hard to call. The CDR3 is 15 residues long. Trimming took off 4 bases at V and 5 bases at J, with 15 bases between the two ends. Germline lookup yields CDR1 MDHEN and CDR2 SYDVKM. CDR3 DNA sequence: TGTGCCAGCAGTTCCGGGGTCAGGATTGATCAGCCCCAGCATTTT. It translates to CASSSGVRIDQPQHF. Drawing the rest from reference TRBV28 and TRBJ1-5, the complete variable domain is DVKVTQSSRYLVKRTGEKVFLECVQDMDHENMFWYRQDPGLGLRLIYFSYDVKMKEKGDIPEGYSVSREKKERFSLILESASTNQTSMYLCASSSGVRIDQPQHFGDGTRLSIL.

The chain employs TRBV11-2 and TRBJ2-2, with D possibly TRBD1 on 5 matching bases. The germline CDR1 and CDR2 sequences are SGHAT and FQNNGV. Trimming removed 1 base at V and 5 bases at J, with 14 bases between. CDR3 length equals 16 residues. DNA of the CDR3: TGTGCCAGCAGCTTAGTGTGGCAGGGTAGAACCGGGGAGCTGTTTTTT. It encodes CASSLVWQGRTGELFF. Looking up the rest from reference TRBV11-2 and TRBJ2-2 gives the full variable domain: EAGVAQSPRYKIIEKRQSVAFWCNPISGHATLYWYQQILGQGPKLLIQFQNNGVVDDSQLPKDRFSAERLKGVDSTLKIQPAKLEDSAVYLCASSLVWQGRTGELFFGEGSRLTVL.

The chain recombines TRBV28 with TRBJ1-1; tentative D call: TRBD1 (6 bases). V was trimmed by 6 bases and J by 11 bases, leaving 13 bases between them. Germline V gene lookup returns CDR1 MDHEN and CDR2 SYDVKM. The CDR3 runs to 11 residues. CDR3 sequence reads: CASRNGGRAFF. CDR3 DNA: TGTGCCAGCAGGAATGGGGGCCGGGCTTTCTTT.

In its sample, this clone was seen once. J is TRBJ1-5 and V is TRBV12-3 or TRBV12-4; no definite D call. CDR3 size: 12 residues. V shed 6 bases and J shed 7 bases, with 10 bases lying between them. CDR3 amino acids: CASSPRRQPQHF. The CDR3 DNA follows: TGTGCCAGCAGCCCCAGGCGACAGCCCCAGCATTTT.

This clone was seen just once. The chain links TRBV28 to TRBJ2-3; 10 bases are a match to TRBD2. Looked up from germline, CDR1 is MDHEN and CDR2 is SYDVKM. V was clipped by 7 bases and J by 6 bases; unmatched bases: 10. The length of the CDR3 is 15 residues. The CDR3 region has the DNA TGTGCCAGCACCCTGGGTAGCGGGGGGCGGGATACGCAGTATTTT. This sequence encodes CASTLGSGGRDTQYF.

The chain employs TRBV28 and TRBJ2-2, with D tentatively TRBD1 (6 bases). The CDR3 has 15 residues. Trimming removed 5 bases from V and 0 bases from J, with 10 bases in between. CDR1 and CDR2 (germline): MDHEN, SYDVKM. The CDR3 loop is CASSRQATNTGELFF. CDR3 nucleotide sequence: TGTGCCAGCAGTCGACAGGCTACGAACACCGGGGAGCTGTTTTTT.

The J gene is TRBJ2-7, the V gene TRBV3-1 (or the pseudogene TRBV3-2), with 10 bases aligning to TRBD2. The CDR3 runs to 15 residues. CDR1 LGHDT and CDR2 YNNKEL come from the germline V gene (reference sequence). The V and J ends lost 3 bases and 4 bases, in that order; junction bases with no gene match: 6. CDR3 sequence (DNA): TGTGCCAGCAGCCAGCCGGGACTAGCGCGGTACGAGCAGTACTTC. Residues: CASSQPGLARYEQYF.

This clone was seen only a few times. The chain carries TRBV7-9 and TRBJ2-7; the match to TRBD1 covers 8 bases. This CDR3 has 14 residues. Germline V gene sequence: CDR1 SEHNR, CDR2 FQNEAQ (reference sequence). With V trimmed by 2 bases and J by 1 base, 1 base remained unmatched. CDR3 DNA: TGTGCCAGCAGCTTAACAGGGGGATCCTACGAGCAGTACTTC. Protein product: CASSLTGGSYEQYF. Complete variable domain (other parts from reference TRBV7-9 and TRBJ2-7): DTGVSQNPRHKITKRGQNVTFRCDPISEHNRLYWYRQTLGQGPEFLTYFQNEAQLEKSRLLSDRFSAERPKGSFSTLEIQRTEQGDSAMYLCASSLTGGSYEQYFGPGTRLTVT.

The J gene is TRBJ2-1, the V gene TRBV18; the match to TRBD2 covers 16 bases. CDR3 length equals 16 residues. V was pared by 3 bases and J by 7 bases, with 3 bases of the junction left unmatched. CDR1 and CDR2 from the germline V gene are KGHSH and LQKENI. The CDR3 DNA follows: TGTGCCAGCTCACCGGGACTAGCGGGAGGGCAGAATGAGCAGTTCTTC. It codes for CASSPGLAGGQNEQFF.

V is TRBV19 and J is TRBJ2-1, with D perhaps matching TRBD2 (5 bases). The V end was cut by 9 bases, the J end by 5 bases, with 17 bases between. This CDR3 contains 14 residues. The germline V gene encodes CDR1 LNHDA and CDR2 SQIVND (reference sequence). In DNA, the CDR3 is TGTGCCAGCAAGAGGGCTAGCACCGACAATGAGCAGTTCTTC. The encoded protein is CASKRASTDNEQFF.

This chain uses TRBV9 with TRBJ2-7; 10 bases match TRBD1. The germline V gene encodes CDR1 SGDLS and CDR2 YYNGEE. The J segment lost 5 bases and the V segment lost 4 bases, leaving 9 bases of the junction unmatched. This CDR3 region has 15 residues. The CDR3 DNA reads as TGTGCCAGCAGCCCAGGGACAGGGGCAAGGCACGAGCAGTACTTC. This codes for CASSPGTGARHEQYF.